This entry lists 2 T cell receptor beta chains sequenced from one sample in a study of T cells after yellow fever vaccination. TCRdb ran MiXCR on the 5' RACE reads and lists one entry per CDR3 protein. The sample includes some 240,000 distinct CDR3 sequences, approximately 3.8% seen only once; the top ten take around 19%. The sample was PBMCs, taken 15 days after the yellow fever booster vaccination. These receptors were collected from a man aged 18 to 29 who received the YFV17D yellow fever vaccine.

At least ten counts were recorded for this clonotype. The gene calls are TRBV7-8 and TRBJ1-4; 7 bases are a match to TRBD1. V trimming: 4 bases; J trimming: 4 bases; junction bases outside the gene matches: 9. Germline V CDR1 and CDR2: SGHVS, FQNEAQ. This CDR3 comprises 16 residues. This CDR3 reads CASSYGSGTVNEKLFF. The CDR3 region has the DNA TGTGCCAGCAGCTACGGATCCGGGACAGTTAATGAAAAACTGTTTTTT.

This clonotype was seen repeatedly, ten times or more. V and J are TRBV20-1 and TRBJ2-5; 15 nucleotides line up with TRBD2. The CDR3 totals 16 residues. Germline CDR1 is DFQATT and CDR2 is SNEGSKA (reference sequence). J was trimmed by 9 bases and V by 6 bases; bases with no gene match: 14. The CDR3 nucleotides read TGCAGTGCGGCGGGACTAGCGGGGGGACGCAATAAGGCCCAGTACTTC. Its translation is CSAAGLAGGRNKAQYF.